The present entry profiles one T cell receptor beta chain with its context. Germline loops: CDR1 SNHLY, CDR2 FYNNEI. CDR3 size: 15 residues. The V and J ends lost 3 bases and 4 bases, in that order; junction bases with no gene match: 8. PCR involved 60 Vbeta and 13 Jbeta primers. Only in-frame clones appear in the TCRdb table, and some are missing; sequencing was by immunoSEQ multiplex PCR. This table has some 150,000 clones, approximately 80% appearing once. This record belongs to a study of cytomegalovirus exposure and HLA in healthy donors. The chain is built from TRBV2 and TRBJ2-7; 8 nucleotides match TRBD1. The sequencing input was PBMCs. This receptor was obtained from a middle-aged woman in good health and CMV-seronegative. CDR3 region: CASSDSETGAYEQYF. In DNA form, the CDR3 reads TGTGCCAGCAGTGACAGTGAGACAGGGGCTTACGAGCAGTACTTC.